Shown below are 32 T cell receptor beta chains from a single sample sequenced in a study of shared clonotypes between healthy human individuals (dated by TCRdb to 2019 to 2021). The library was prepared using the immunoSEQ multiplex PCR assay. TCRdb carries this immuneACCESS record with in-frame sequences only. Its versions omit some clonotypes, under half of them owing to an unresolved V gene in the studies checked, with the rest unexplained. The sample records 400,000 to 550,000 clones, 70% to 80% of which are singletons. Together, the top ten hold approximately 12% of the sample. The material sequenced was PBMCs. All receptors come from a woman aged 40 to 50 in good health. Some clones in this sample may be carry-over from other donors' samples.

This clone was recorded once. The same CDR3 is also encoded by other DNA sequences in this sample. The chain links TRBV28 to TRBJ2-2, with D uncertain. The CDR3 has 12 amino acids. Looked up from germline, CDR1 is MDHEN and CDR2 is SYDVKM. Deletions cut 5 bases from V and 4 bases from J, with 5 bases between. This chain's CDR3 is CASSTPTGELFF. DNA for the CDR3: TGTGCCAGCAGTACCCCCACCGGGGAGCTGTTTTTT.

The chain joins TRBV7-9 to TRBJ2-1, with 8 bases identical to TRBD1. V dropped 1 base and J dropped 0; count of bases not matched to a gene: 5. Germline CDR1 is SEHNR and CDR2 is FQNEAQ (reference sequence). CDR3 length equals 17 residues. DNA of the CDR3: TGTGCCAGCAGCTTAGGGCAGGGGGCCATCTCCTACAATGAGCAGTTCTTC. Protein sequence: CASSLGQGAISYNEQFF.

CDR3 DNA: TGTGCCAGCATCAGGGGGGACTCCTACAATGAGCAGTTCTTC. This codes for CASIRGDSYNEQFF. This chain links TRBV6-6 with TRBJ2-1; D perhaps matches TRBD1 (7 bases). Looked up from germline, CDR1 is MNHNY and CDR2 is SVGAGI (reference sequence). CDR3 size: 14 residues. Trimming shortened V by 7 bases and J by 0 bases, and 10 bases separated the two germline ends.

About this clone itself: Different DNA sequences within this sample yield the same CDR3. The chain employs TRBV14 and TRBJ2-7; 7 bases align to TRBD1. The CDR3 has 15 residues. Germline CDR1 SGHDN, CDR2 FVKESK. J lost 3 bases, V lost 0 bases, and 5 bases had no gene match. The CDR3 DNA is TGTGCCAGCAGCCAAGATTGGGGACAGAGCTACGAGCAGTACTTC. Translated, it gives CASSQDWGQSYEQYF.

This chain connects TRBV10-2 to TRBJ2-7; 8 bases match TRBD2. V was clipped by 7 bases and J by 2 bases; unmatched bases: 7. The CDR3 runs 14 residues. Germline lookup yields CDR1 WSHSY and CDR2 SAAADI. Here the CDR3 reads CASTPVGRAYEQYF. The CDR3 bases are TGCGCCAGCACTCCTGTCGGGAGGGCCTACGAGCAGTACTTC.

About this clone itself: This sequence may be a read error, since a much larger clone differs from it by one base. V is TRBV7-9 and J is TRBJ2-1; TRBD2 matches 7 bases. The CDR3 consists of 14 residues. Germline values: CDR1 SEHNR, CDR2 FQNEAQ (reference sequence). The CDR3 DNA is TGTGCCAGCAACTTAGCGGGCGCGGGGAATGAGCAGTTCTTC. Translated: CASNLAGAGNEQFF.

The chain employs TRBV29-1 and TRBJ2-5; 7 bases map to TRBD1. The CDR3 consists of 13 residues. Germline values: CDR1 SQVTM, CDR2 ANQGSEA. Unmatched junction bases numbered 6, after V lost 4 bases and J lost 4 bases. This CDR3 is CSVGEGGPETQYF. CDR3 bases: TGCAGCGTTGGGGAAGGGGGCCCAGAGACCCAGTACTTC.

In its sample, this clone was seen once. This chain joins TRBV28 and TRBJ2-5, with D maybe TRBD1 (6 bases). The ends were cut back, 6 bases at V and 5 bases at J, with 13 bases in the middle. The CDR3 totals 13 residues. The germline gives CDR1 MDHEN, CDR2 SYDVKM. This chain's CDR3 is CASRDSGRETQYF. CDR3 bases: TGTGCCAGCAGGGACAGTGGAAGGGAGACCCAGTACTTC.

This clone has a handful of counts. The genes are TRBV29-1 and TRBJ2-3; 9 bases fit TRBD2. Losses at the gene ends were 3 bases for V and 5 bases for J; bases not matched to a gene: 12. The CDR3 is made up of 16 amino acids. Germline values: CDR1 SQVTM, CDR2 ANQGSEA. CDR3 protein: CSVDGLAGVRGDTQYF. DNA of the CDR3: TGCAGCGTTGACGGGTTAGCGGGAGTCCGGGGAGATACGCAGTATTTT.

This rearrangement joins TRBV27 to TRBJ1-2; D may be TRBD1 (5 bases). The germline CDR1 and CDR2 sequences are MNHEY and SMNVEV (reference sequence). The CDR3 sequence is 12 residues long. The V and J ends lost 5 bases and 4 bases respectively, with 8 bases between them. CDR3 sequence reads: CASSRDFYGYTF. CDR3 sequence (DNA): TGTGCCAGCAGTCGGGACTTCTATGGCTACACCTTC.

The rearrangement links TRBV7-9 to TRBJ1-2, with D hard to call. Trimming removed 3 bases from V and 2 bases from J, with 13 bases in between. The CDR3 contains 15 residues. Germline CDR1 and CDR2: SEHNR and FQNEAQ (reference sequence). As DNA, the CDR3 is TGTGCCAGCAGCTTTCACACGGAAATCAACTATGGCTACACCTTC. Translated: CASSFHTEINYGYTF. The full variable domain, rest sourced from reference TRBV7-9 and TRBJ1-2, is DTGVSQNPRHKITKRGQNVTFRCDPISEHNRLYWYRQTLGQGPEFLTYFQNEAQLEKSRLLSDRFSAERPKGSFSTLEIQRTEQGDSAMYLCASSFHTEINYGYTFGSGTRLTVV.

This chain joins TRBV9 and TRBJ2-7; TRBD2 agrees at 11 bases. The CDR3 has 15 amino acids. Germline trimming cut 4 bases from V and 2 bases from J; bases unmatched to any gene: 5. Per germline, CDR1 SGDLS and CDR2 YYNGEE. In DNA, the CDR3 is TGTGCCAGCAGCCTCGGGACTAGCGGCGCCTACGAGCAGTACTTC. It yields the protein CASSLGTSGAYEQYF.

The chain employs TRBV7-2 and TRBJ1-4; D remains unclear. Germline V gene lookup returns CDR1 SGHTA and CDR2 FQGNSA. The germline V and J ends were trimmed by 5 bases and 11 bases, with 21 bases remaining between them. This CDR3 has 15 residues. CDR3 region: CASSPGLLSGEKLFF. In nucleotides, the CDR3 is TGTGCCAGCAGCCCTGGCCTCCTTTCGGGAGAGAAACTGTTTTTT.

For the CDR3, the DNA is TGCGCCAGCAGCTTCGGACAACCTAACTATGGCTACACCTTC. Translation: CASSFGQPNYGYTF. The gene calls are TRBV5-1 and TRBJ1-2; a possible D gene is TRBD1 (5 bases). CDR3 length: 14 amino acids. Per germline, CDR1 SGHRS and CDR2 YFSETQ. Trimming shortened V by 2 bases and J by 0 bases, and 8 bases separated the two germline ends.

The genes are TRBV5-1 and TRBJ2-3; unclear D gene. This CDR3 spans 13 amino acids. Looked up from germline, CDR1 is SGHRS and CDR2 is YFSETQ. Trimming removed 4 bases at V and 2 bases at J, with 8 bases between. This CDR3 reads CASSLEHTDTQYF. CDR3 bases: TGCGCCAGCAGCCTGGAGCACACAGATACGCAGTATTTT. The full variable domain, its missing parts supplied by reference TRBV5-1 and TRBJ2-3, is KAGVTQTPRYLIKTRGQQVTLSCSPISGHRSVSWYQQTPGQGLQFLFEYFSETQRNKGNFPGRFSGRQFSNSRSEMNVSTLELGDSALYLCASSLEHTDTQYFGPGTRLTVL.

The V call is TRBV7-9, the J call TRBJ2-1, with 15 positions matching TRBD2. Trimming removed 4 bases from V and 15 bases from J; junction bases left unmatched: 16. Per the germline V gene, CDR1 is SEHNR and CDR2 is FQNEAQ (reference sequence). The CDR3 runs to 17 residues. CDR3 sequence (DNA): TGTGCCAGCAGCTCCAATCCCCCGGGACTAGCGGGAGGCCATCCGTTCTTC. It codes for CASSSNPPGLAGGHPFF. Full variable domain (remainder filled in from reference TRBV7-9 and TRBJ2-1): DTGVSQNPRHKITKRGQNVTFRCDPISEHNRLYWYRQTLGQGPEFLTYFQNEAQLEKSRLLSDRFSAERPKGSFSTLEIQRTEQGDSAMYLCASSSNPPGLAGGHPFFGPGTRLTVL.

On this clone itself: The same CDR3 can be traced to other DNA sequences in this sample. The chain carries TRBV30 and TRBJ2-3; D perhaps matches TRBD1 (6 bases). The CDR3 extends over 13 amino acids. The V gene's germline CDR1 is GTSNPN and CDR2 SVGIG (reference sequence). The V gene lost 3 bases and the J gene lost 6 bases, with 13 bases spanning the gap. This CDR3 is CAWSEGQGDTQYF. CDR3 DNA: TGTGCCTGGAGCGAGGGCCAGGGGGATACGCAGTATTTT.

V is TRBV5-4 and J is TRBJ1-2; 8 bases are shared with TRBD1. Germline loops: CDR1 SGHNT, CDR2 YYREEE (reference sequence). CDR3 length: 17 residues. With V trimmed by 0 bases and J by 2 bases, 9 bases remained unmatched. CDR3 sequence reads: CASSLVAGGDRNYGYTF. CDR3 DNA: TGTGCCAGCAGCTTGGTGGCAGGGGGCGATAGGAACTATGGCTACACCTTC.

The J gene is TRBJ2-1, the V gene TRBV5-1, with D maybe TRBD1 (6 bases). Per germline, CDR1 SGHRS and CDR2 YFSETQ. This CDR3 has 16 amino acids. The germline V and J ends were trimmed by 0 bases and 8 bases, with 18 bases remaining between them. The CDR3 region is CASSLGTGTGIDEQFF. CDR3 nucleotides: TGCGCCAGCAGCTTGGGGACCGGCACAGGGATCGATGAGCAGTTCTTC. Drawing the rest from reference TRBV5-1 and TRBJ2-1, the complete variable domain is KAGVTQTPRYLIKTRGQQVTLSCSPISGHRSVSWYQQTPGQGLQFLFEYFSETQRNKGNFPGRFSGRQFSNSRSEMNVSTLELGDSALYLCASSLGTGTGIDEQFFGPGTRLTVL.

The CDR3 bases are TGTGCCAGCAGTTTACCTCCCTACCAATCCGGACGGAACACTGAAGCTTTCTTT. It specifies CASSLPPYQSGRNTEAFF. The chain carries TRBV28 and TRBJ1-1, with D unclear. V dropped 2 bases and J dropped 1 base, with 20 bases sitting between them. Germline V gene data show CDR1 as MDHEN and CDR2 as SYDVKM. This CDR3 comprises 18 residues.

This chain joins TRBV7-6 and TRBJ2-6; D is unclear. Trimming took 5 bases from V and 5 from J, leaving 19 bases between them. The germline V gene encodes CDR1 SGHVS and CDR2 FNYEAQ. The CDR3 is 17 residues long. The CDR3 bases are TGTGCCAGCAGCACCGGGTACTCACAAAGTCGGGCCAACGTCCTGACTTTC. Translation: CASSTGYSQSRANVLTF.

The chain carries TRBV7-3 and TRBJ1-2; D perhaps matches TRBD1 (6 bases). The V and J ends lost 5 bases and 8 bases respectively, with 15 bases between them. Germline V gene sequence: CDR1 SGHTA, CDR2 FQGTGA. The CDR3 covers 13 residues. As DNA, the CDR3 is TGTGCCAGCAGCCCCATTGCAGGGACAGGCTACACCTTC. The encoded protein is CASSPIAGTGYTF. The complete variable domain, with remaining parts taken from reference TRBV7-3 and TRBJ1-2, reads GAGVSQTPSNKVTEKGKYVELRCDPISGHTALYWYRQSLGQGPEFLIYFQGTGAADDSGLPNDRFFAVRPEGSVSTLKIQRTERGDSAVYLCASSPIAGTGYTFGSGTRLTVV.

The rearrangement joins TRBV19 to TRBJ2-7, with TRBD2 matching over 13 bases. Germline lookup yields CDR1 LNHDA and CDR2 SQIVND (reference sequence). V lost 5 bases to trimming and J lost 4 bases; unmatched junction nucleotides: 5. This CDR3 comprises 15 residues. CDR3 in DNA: TGTGCCAGTAGTCAACGGACTAGCGGGAGTTACGAGCAGTACTTC. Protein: CASSQRTSGSYEQYF.

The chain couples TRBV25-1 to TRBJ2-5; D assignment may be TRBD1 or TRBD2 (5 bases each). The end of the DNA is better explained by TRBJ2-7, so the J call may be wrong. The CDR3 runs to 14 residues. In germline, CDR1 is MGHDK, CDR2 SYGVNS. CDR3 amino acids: CASSDLGESNEQYF. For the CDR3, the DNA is TGTGCCAGCAGTGACTTGGGGGAGTCGAACGAGCAGTACTTC.

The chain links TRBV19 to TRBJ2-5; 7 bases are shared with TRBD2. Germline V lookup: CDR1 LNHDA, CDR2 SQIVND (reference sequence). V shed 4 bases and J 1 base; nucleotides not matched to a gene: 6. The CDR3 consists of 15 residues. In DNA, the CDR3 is TGTGCCAGTAGTACCCCCTCTAGCGGCCAAGAGACCCAGTACTTC. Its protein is CASSTPSSGQETQYF.

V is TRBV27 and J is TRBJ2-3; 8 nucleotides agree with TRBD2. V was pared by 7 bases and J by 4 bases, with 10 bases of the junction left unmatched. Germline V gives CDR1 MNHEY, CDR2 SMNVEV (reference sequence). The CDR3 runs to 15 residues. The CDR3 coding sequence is TGTGCCAGCATGAGCGGGAGAGGGCTGGCAGATACGCAGTATTTT. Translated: CASMSGRGLADTQYF.

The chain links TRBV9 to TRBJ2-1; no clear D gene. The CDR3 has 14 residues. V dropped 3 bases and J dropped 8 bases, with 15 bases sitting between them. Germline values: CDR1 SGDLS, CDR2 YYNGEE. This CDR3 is CASSGPFLGDEQFF. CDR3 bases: TGTGCCAGCAGCGGACCTTTCCTCGGCGATGAGCAGTTCTTC.

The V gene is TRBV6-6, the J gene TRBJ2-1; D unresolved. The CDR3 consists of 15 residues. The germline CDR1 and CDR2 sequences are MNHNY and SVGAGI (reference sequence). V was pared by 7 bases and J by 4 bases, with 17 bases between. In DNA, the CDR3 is TGTGCCAGCAACCCCCTTCTCCCCGGGTACAATGAGCAGTTCTTC. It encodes CASNPLLPGYNEQFF.

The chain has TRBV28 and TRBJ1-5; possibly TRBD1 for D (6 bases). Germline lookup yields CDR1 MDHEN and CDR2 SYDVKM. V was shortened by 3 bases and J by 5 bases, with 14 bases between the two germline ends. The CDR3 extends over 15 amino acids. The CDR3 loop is CASSLGGRGHQPQHF. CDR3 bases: TGTGCCAGCAGTTTGGGTGGCAGGGGTCATCAGCCCCAGCATTTT.

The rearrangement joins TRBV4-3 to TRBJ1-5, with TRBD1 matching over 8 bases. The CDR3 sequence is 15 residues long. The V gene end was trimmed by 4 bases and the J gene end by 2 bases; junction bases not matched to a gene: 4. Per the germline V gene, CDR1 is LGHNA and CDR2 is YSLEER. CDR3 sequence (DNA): TGCGCCAGCAGCCGCACGGGACAGGGCAATCAGCCCCAGCATTTT. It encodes CASSRTGQGNQPQHF.

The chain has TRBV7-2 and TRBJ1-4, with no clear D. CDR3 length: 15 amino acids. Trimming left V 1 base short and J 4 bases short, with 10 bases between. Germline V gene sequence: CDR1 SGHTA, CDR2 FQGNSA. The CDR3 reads CASSLGGSNNEKLFF. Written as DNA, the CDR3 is TGTGCCAGCAGCTTAGGCGGGAGTAATAATGAAAAACTGTTTTTT.

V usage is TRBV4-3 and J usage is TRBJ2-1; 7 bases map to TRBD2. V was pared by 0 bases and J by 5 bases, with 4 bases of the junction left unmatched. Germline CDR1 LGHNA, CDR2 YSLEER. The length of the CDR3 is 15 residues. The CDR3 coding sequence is TGCGCCAGCAGCCAAGAGGGACTAAACCACAATGAGCAGTTCTTC. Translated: CASSQEGLNHNEQFF.